Listed below are T cell receptor beta chains from one sample, sequenced in a study of shared clonotypes between healthy human individuals. Method: immunoSEQ multiplex PCR; TCRdb's copy keeps in-frame clones and lacks some. There are roughly 380,000 clones in the sample; 96% occur only once, and approximately 0.32% lies in the top ten. The material sequenced was memory CD8+ T cells sorted from blood. Receptor source: a man in his thirties or forties in good health. Each CDR3 is given with its conserved first and last residue. Fields, in order: CDR3 protein, CDR3 DNA, J gene, clone size, D gene, V gene. A D gene is named only where the DNA matches it firmly. Rows may omit the clone size; those that give it use once, few, many or a size class.

CASSIGTSGHEQFF	TGCGCCAGCAGCATAGGGACTAGCGGGCATGAGCAGTTCTTC	TRBJ2-1	.	TRBD2	TRBV5-1
CASSKSSGSLIDTQYF	TGTGCCAGTAGTAAGTCTAGCGGGAGTTTGATTGATACGCAGTATTTT	TRBJ2-3	.	TRBD2	TRBV19
CASLGQVGGTGELFF	TGTGCCAGCCTAGGACAGGTCGGGGGCACCGGGGAGCTGTTTTTT	TRBJ2-2	.	.	TRBV7-9
CASSYRSGNEQFF	TGTGCCAGCAGTTACAGGAGTGGCAATGAGCAGTTCTTC	TRBJ2-1	.	.	TRBV2
CASSFSGSPNTGELFF	TGTGCCAGCAGCTTTAGCGGGTCCCCGAACACCGGGGAGCTGTTTTTT	TRBJ2-2	.	TRBD2	TRBV7-2
CASSGLSTDTQYF	TGTGCCAGCAGTGGGCTAAGCACAGATACGCAGTATTTT	TRBJ2-3	.	.	TRBV6-1
CASSEGLAAYNEQFF	TGTGCCAGCAGTGAAGGACTAGCGGCCTACAATGAGCAGTTCTTC	TRBJ2-1	.	TRBD2	TRBV2
CASSFSDRDYGYTF	TGTGCCAGCAGCTTCAGCGACAGGGACTATGGCTACACCTTC	TRBJ1-2	.	TRBD1	TRBV7-9
CASSWSIRTDTQYF	TGTGCCAGCAGTTGGAGTATTAGGACAGATACGCAGTATTTT	TRBJ2-3	.	.	TRBV6-5
CASSLGRSYNEQFF	TGCGCCAGCAGCTTGGGTCGGTCCTACAATGAGCAGTTCTTC	TRBJ2-1	.	.	TRBV5-1
CASSQDGLAGEEQYF	TGTGCCAGCAGCCAAGACGGACTAGCGGGAGAGGAGCAGTACTTC	TRBJ2-7	.	TRBD2	TRBV4-2
CASSVGSEQFF	TGTGCCAGCAGCGTAGGTTCTGAGCAGTTCTTC	TRBJ2-1	.	.	TRBV7-8
CASSLLGRESYEQYF	TGTGCCAGCAGCTTGTTGGGGAGGGAGTCCTACGAGCAGTACTTC	TRBJ2-7	.	TRBD2	TRBV5-6
CASTSGIYNEQFF	TGTGCCAGTACTAGCGGGATCTACAATGAGCAGTTCTTC	TRBJ2-1	once	TRBD2	TRBV6-6
CASNSGELFF	TGTGCCAGCAACAGCGGGGAGCTGTTTTTT	TRBJ2-2	.	.	TRBV7-9
CAISTGLAGDSSYEQYF	TGTGCCATCAGCACAGGACTAGCGGGCGACAGCTCCTACGAGCAGTACTTC	TRBJ2-7	.	TRBD2	TRBV10-3
CASSYSGLGSYEQYF	TGTGCCAGCAGTTACTCTGGACTAGGATCCTACGAGCAGTACTTC	TRBJ2-7	.	TRBD2	TRBV6-5
CSVAGLGEQYF	TGCAGCGTTGCGGGACTAGGCGAGCAGTACTTC	TRBJ2-7	.	TRBD2	TRBV29-1
CASSLGQGRVETQYF	TGTGCCAGCAGCTTAGGCCAGGGAAGAGTGGAGACCCAGTACTTC	TRBJ2-5	once	.	TRBV5-6
CASSNALAGADTQYF	TGTGCCAGTAGTAACGCGCTAGCTGGGGCAGATACGCAGTATTTT	TRBJ2-3	.	.	TRBV19
CASSRGTVAFYEQYF	TGTGCCAGCAGTCGGGGGACAGTCGCTTTCTACGAGCAGTACTTC	TRBJ2-7	.	.	TRBV14
CASSLQETQYF	TGTGCCAGCAGCTTGCAAGAGACCCAGTACTTC	TRBJ2-5	.	.	TRBV7-2
CATSRDPTDEKLFF	TGTGCCACCAGCAGAGATCCGACGGATGAAAAACTGTTTTTT	TRBJ1-4	.	.	TRBV15
CASSIQSSYNEQFF	TGTGCCAGTAGTATACAGAGCTCCTACAATGAGCAGTTCTTC	TRBJ2-1	few	.	TRBV19
CASSYLLGEKAFF	TGTGCCAGCAGCTATTTATTAGGGGAAAAAGCTTTCTTT	TRBJ1-1	once	.	TRBV6-5